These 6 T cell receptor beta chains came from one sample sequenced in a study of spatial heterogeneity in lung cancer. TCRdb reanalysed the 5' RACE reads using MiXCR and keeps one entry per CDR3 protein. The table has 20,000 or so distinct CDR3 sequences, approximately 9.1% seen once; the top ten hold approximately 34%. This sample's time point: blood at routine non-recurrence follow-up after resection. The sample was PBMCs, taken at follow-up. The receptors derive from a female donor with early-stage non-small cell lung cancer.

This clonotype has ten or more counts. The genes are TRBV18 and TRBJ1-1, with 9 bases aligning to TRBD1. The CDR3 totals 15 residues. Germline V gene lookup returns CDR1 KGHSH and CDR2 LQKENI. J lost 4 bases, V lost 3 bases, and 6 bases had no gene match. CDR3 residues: CASSPKQGASTEAFF. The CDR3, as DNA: TGTGCCAGCTCACCCAAACAGGGGGCTAGCACTGAAGCTTTCTTT.

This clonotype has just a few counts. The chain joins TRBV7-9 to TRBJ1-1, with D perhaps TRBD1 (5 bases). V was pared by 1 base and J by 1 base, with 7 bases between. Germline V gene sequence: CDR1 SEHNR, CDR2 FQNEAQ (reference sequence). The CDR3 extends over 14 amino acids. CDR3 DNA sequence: TGTGCCAGCAGCTTAGTGCAGGGGAACACTGAAGCTTTCTTT. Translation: CASSLVQGNTEAFF.

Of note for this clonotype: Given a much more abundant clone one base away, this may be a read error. The CDR3 DNA is TGTGCCAGCAGGCCACAGGAGGCCGGGGCCTACGAGCAGTGCTTC. As protein: CASRPQEAGAYEQCF. The rearrangement uses TRBV28 and TRBJ2-7; D is perhaps TRBD1 or TRBD2 (5 bases each). CDR1 is MDHEN, CDR2 SYDVKM, per germline. The CDR3 sequence is 15 residues long.

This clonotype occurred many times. The CDR3 DNA follows: TGTGCCAGCAACTCACAGGGGGCGCCTGGCTACAATGAGCAGTTCTTC. This codes for CASNSQGAPGYNEQFF. The rearrangement links TRBV28 to TRBJ2-1, with 9 bases identical to TRBD1. CDR3 size: 16 residues. Germline trimming cut 7 bases from V and 3 bases from J; bases unmatched to any gene: 10. Germline CDR1 reads MDHEN; CDR2 reads SYDVKM.

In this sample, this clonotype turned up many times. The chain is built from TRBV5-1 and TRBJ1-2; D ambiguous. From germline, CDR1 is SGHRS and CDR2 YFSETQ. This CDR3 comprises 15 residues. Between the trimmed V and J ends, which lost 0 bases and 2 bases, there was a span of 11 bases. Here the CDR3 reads CASSLAYAANYGYTF. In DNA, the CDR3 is TGCGCCAGCAGCTTGGCCTATGCGGCGAACTATGGCTACACCTTC.

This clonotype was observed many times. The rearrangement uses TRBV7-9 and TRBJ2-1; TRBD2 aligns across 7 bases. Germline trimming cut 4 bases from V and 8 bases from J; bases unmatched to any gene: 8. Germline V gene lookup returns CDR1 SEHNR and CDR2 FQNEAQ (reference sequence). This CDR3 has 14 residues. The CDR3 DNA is TGTGCCAGCAGCTCCGGTCGACTAGCACATGAGCAGTTCTTC. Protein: CASSSGRLAHEQFF. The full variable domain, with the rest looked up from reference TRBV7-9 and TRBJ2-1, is DTGVSQNPRHKITKRGQNVTFRCDPISEHNRLYWYRQTLGQGPEFLTYFQNEAQLEKSRLLSDRFSAERPKGSFSTLEIQRTEQGDSAMYLCASSSGRLAHEQFFGPGTRLTVL.